Each of the 30 T cell receptor beta chains below was sequenced from the same sample in a study of blood T cell repertoires in COVID-19. TCRdb's table, derived via immunoSEQ multiplex PCR, lists solely in-frame clones and lacks some. The sample lists hundreds of thousands of clones, more than 75% occurring once. The material sequenced was peripheral blood. The receptors stem from a woman in her forties or fifties who had recovered from COVID-19.

J is TRBJ2-7 and V is TRBV9; possible D gene TRBD1, 5 bases. In germline, CDR1 is SGDLS, CDR2 YYNGEE. The CDR3 length is 16 residues. V lost 1 base and J lost 1, with 15 bases in between. In DNA form, the CDR3 reads TGTGCCAGCAGCGTAAATGGAGTAGGGGCTTCCTACGAGCAGTACTTC. Amino acids: CASSVNGVGASYEQYF.

The chain links TRBV6-2 or TRBV6-3 to TRBJ2-3; the D gene is possibly TRBD2 (7 bases). The ends were cut back, 5 bases at V and 2 bases at J, with 17 bases in the middle. The CDR3 runs 16 residues. The V gene's germline CDR1 is MNHEY and CDR2 SVGEGT. Here the CDR3 reads CASSGAGAVDTDTQYF. DNA for the CDR3: TGTGCCAGCAGTGGCGCGGGGGCCGTAGACACAGATACGCAGTATTTT.

DNA for the CDR3: TGCGCCAGCAGCGCTGCTCCAGGGGCTGAAGCTTTCTTT. Translated: CASSAAPGAEAFF. The rearrangement links TRBV5-1 to TRBJ1-1; the D gene is possibly TRBD1 (6 bases). From germline, CDR1 is SGHRS and CDR2 YFSETQ. The CDR3 loop spans 13 amino acids. V gave up 4 bases and J gave up 6 bases, with 13 bases separating them.

The chain carries TRBV15 and TRBJ2-3, with 8 bases that match TRBD1. CDR1 is LNHNV, CDR2 YYDKDF, per germline (reference sequence). V trimming: 2 bases; J trimming: 1 base; junction bases outside the gene matches: 5. The CDR3 contains 16 residues. The CDR3 nucleotides read TGTGCCACCAGCAGATACCCGGGACAGGGCACAGATACGCAGTATTTT. Amino acids: CATSRYPGQGTDTQYF.

The chain uses TRBV24-1 and TRBJ2-1, with 7 bases identical to TRBD2. The CDR3 runs 16 residues. Germline assignment: CDR1 KGHDR and CDR2 SFDVKD. The J segment lost 0 bases and the V segment lost 5 bases, leaving 6 bases of the junction unmatched. DNA for the CDR3: TGTGCCACCAGTGGGATGTCGGGGGGCTCCTACAATGAGCAGTTCTTC. Residues: CATSGMSGGSYNEQFF.

This rearrangement joins TRBV5-4 to TRBJ1-1; TRBD1 agrees at 9 bases. Trimming at V came to 1 base and at J to 5 bases, leaving 6 bases not matched to a gene. Germline-derived CDR1 and CDR2 are SGHNT and YYREEE (reference sequence). This CDR3 has 15 amino acids. As DNA, the CDR3 is TGTGCCAGCAGCTTGTGGGACAGGGATGTAACTGAAGCTTTCTTT. The encoded protein is CASSLWDRDVTEAFF. Filled out from reference TRBV5-4 and TRBJ1-1, the complete variable domain reads ETGVTQSPTHLIKTRGQQVTLRCSSQSGHNTVSWYQQALGQGPQFIFQYYREEENGRGNFPPRFSGLQFPNYSSELNVNALELDDSALYLCASSLWDRDVTEAFFGQGTRLTVV.

This clone appeared a single time. The chain couples TRBV7-2 to TRBJ2-7, with 14 nucleotides matching TRBD2. The CDR3 sequence is 15 residues long. Germline CDR1 reads SGHTA; CDR2 reads FQGNSA. J lost 6 bases, V lost 3 bases, and 4 bases had no gene match. CDR3 nucleotide sequence: TGTGCCAGCAGCTTCGGGACTAGCGGGAGCACCGAGCAGTACTTC. This encodes CASSFGTSGSTEQYF.

V gene TRBV6-5 combines with J gene TRBJ2-7; the D gene is possibly TRBD1 (5 bases). The V gene's germline CDR1 is MNHEY and CDR2 SVGAGI. This CDR3 has 12 amino acids. The ends were cut back, 11 bases at V and 0 bases at J, with 11 bases in the middle. The CDR3 DNA is TGTGCCCTGGCCAGGGACTCCTACGAGCAGTACTTC. Its protein is CALARDSYEQYF.

The chain carries TRBV7-2 and TRBJ2-1; 7 positions agree with TRBD2. Germline V gene data show CDR1 as SGHTA and CDR2 as FQGNSA. V lost 3 bases, J lost 2 bases, and 1 base stayed unmatched. The CDR3 covers 14 residues. The CDR3 here is CASSFAGAYNEQFF. CDR3 in DNA: TGTGCCAGCAGCTTCGCGGGGGCCTACAATGAGCAGTTCTTC.

The chain is built from TRBV6-2 or TRBV6-3 and TRBJ1-1; the D gene is possibly TRBD1 (5 bases). Germline V gives CDR1 MNHEY, CDR2 SVGEGT. The CDR3 contains 15 residues. V lost 4 bases and J lost 4, with 16 bases in between. For the CDR3, the DNA is TGTGCCAGCAGTTTTGAAGGGGTGGGCTCCACTGAAGCTTTCTTT. Translated, it gives CASSFEGVGSTEAFF.

The gene calls are TRBV28 and TRBJ2-7, with D possibly being TRBD1 (5 bases). The CDR3 is made up of 14 amino acids. Per germline, CDR1 MDHEN and CDR2 SYDVKM. Trimming took off 6 bases at V and 6 bases at J, with 18 bases between the two ends. CDR3 amino acids: CASRLRDRTPEQYF. For the CDR3, the DNA is TGTGCCAGCAGGCTCAGAGACAGAACTCCCGAGCAGTACTTC.

The CDR3: CASSQLAGAVDTQYF. CDR3 coding DNA: TGTGCCAGCAGCCAACTAGCGGGGGCTGTAGATACGCAGTATTTT. The V and J genes are TRBV2 and TRBJ2-3, with 11 bases aligning to TRBD2. The trim removed 6 bases at V and 5 bases at J, leaving 7 bases unmatched. CDR3 length: 15 residues. The V gene's germline CDR1 is SNHLY and CDR2 FYNNEI. Full variable domain (missing parts from reference TRBV2 and TRBJ2-3): EPEVTQTPSHQVTQMGQEVILRCVPISNHLYFYWYRQILGQKVEFLVSFYNNEISEKSEIFDDQFSVERPDGSNFTLKIRSTKLEDSAMYFCASSQLAGAVDTQYFGPGTRLTVL.

V usage is TRBV14 and J usage is TRBJ1-6; D call uncertain. CDR3 length: 14 residues. V lost 0 bases, J lost 7 bases, and 7 bases lay in between. Germline lookup yields CDR1 SGHDN and CDR2 FVKESK. The CDR3 bases are TGTGCCAGCAGCCAAGACACAGTGAATTCACCCCTCCACTTT. Amino acids: CASSQDTVNSPLHF.

V gene TRBV18 combines with J gene TRBJ1-2; 7 nucleotides align to TRBD1. CDR3 size: 13 residues. Germline values: CDR1 KGHSH, CDR2 LQKENI. V was pared by 2 bases and J by 4 bases, with 1 base of the junction left unmatched. This CDR3 is CASSPDRAYGYTF. Written as DNA, the CDR3 is TGTGCCAGCTCACCAGACAGGGCCTATGGCTACACCTTC. Combining the CDR3 with reference TRBV18 and TRBJ1-2 gives the whole variable domain NAGVMQNPRHLVRRRGQEARLRCSPMKGHSHVYWYRQLPEEGLKFMVYLQKENIIDESGMPKERFSAEFPKEGPSILRIQQVVRGDSAAYFCASSPDRAYGYTFGSGTRLTVV.

Remarks on this clone: Other DNA sequences of this sample code for an identical CDR3. This chain uses TRBV7-2 with TRBJ1-2; 7 nucleotides match TRBD1. From germline, CDR1 is SGHTA and CDR2 FQGNSA. The V segment lost 5 bases and the J segment 4 bases; nucleotides outside the gene matches: 7. This CDR3 has 14 residues. The CDR3 reads CASSPRDSIYGYTF. The CDR3 nucleotides are TGTGCCAGCAGCCCCCGGGACAGCATCTATGGCTACACCTTC.

This rearrangement joins TRBV7-2 to TRBJ2-3; 8 nucleotides align to TRBD2. After removal of 3 bases from V and 5 bases from J, the junction contained 7 bases not matched to a gene. The CDR3 sequence is 15 residues long. The germline V gene has CDR1 SGHTA and CDR2 FQGNSA. The DNA for the CDR3 is TGTGCCAGCAGCTTCGGACCGGGGGGGGTAGATACGCAGTATTTT. Its translation is CASSFGPGGVDTQYF. The variable domain in full, completed from reference TRBV7-2 and TRBJ2-3, reads GAGVSQSPSNKVTEKGKDVELRCDPISGHTALYWYRQSLGQGLEFLIYFQGNSAPDKSGLPSDRFSAERTGGSVSTLTIQRTQQEDSAVYLCASSFGPGGVDTQYFGPGTRLTVL.

The chain carries TRBV9 and TRBJ1-2; D not resolved. Trimming left V 3 bases short and J 3 bases short, with 12 bases between. The germline V gene has CDR1 SGDLS and CDR2 YYNGEE. This CDR3 has 14 amino acids. CDR3 amino acids: CASSGPPGYYGYTF. CDR3 bases: TGTGCCAGCAGCGGGCCCCCAGGTTACTATGGCTACACCTTC. Looking up the rest from reference TRBV9 and TRBJ1-2 gives the full variable domain: DSGVTQTPKHLITATGQRVTLRCSPRSGDLSVYWYQQSLDQGLQFLIQYYNGEERAKGNILERFSAQQFPDLHSELNLSSLELGDSALYFCASSGPPGYYGYTFGSGTRLTVV.

This clone was seen a single time. The chain carries TRBV4-3 and TRBJ1-3; D unclear. V gave up 0 bases and J gave up 0 bases, with 9 bases separating them. Germline V gene lookup returns CDR1 LGHNA and CDR2 YSLEER. CDR3 length: 16 residues. The CDR3 is CASSQDPGDSGNTIYF. CDR3 in DNA: TGCGCCAGCAGCCAAGATCCGGGAGACTCTGGAAACACCATATATTTT.

The J gene is TRBJ2-3, the V gene TRBV29-1; a weak D match, TRBD2 (5 bases). Germline CDR1 and CDR2: SQVTM and ANQGSEA. The V end lost 3 bases, the J end lost 1 base, and 8 bases lay between the germline ends. This CDR3 region has 13 residues. In DNA form, the CDR3 reads TGCAGCGTTGAGTCCGGGGGCACAGATACGCAGTATTTT. Translated, it gives CSVESGGTDTQYF.

The CDR3 coding sequence is TGCGCCAGCAGCTTGTGGACAGGGGATGAAAAACTGTTTTTT. Amino acid sequence: CASSLWTGDEKLFF. The chain recombines TRBV4-3 with TRBJ1-4; 9 positions match TRBD1. Per germline, CDR1 LGHNA and CDR2 YSLEER. The CDR3 totals 14 residues. Trimming removed 5 bases from V and 6 bases from J; junction bases left unmatched: 4.

The chain links TRBV2 to TRBJ1-5; D perhaps matches TRBD1 (6 bases). Trimming left V 8 bases short and J 1 base short, with 15 bases between. The CDR3 covers 15 residues. Germline CDR1 reads SNHLY; CDR2 reads FYNNEI. In DNA form, the CDR3 reads TGTGCCAGCGGCTACCGGGGACAAAGCAATCAGCCCCAGCATTTT. It yields the protein CASGYRGQSNQPQHF.

The chain carries TRBV6-6 and TRBJ2-7; 14 positions agree with TRBD2. V lost 6 bases to trimming and J lost 4 bases; unmatched junction nucleotides: 5. CDR3 size: 15 residues. The germline CDR1 and CDR2 sequences are MNHNY and SVGAGI (reference sequence). Here the CDR3 DNA reads TGTGCCAGCAGCCCGGGGACTAGCGGGAGTTACGAGCAGTACTTC. Translated: CASSPGTSGSYEQYF.

With regard to this clone: The sample contains more than one DNA sequence encoding this CDR3. This chain connects TRBV5-1 to TRBJ1-5, with TRBD1 identical over 8 bases. Looked up from germline, CDR1 is SGHRS and CDR2 is YFSETQ. J lost 6 bases, V lost 0 bases, and 8 bases had no gene match. The CDR3 has 16 residues. This chain's CDR3 is CASSLDGQGAGQPQHF. The CDR3 DNA is TGCGCCAGCAGCTTGGACGGGCAGGGGGCAGGTCAGCCCCAGCATTTT.

The chain combines TRBV18 with TRBJ1-1; 8 bases line up with TRBD1. The trim removed 6 bases at V and 5 bases at J, leaving 8 bases unmatched. The CDR3 spans 14 residues. Germline values: CDR1 KGHSH, CDR2 LQKENI. The CDR3 region is CASSLDRVKTEAFF. In DNA form, the CDR3 reads TGTGCCAGCTCGTTGGACAGGGTAAAGACTGAAGCTTTCTTT.

The chain couples TRBV6-1 to TRBJ2-1, with D perhaps TRBD2 (5 bases). This CDR3 contains 19 residues. Deletions cut 4 bases from V and 3 bases from J, with 25 bases between. Germline V gives CDR1 MNHNS, CDR2 SASEGT. Written as DNA, the CDR3 is TGTGCCAGCAGTGGGAGGTTGGGTGTAAGGCTCACGCGCTACAATGAGCAGTTCTTC. Its protein product is CASSGRLGVRLTRYNEQFF.

This clone appeared a single time. The rearrangement joins TRBV2 to TRBJ1-3; 8 bases fit TRBD1. After removal of 6 bases from V and 0 bases from J, the junction contained 4 bases not matched to a gene. The CDR3 has 15 amino acids. Per the germline V gene, CDR1 is SNHLY and CDR2 is FYNNEI. The CDR3 DNA reads TGTGCCAGCAGCGGGGACAGGAGCTCTGGAAACACCATATATTTT. This sequence encodes CASSGDRSSGNTIYF.

CDR3 sequence: CASKNTGPYEQYF. As DNA, the CDR3 is TGTGCCAGCAAAAATACAGGGCCCTACGAGCAGTACTTC. J is TRBJ2-7 and V is TRBV27; D perhaps matches TRBD1 (6 bases). This CDR3 is built from 13 residues. Trimming shortened V by 7 bases and J by 2 bases, and 12 bases separated the two germline ends. The germline gives CDR1 MNHEY, CDR2 SMNVEV (reference sequence).

The chain couples TRBV6-5 to TRBJ1-5; 7 bases agree with TRBD1. Germline values: CDR1 MNHEY, CDR2 SVGAGI. This CDR3 contains 14 residues. With 2 bases clipped from V and 6 bases from J, the junction kept 4 bases outside the gene matches. Here the CDR3 reads CASSYTGAGQPQHF. The DNA for the CDR3 is TGTGCCAGCAGTTACACAGGGGCAGGTCAGCCCCAGCATTTT.

This clone was counted a single time. The genes are TRBV29-1 and TRBJ2-1; unclear D gene. In germline, CDR1 is SQVTM, CDR2 ANQGSEA. The CDR3 has 13 amino acids. V was trimmed by 7 bases and J by 4 bases, leaving 14 bases between them. The CDR3 region has the DNA TGCAGCGGCAAATCGGTAGTATACAATGAGCAGTTCTTC. Translated, it gives CSGKSVVYNEQFF.

This chain joins TRBV19 and TRBJ1-4; no reliable D call. This CDR3 region has 15 residues. V lost 5 bases and J lost 3, with 13 bases in between. Per the germline V gene, CDR1 is LNHDA and CDR2 is SQIVND (reference sequence). DNA for the CDR3: TGTGCCAGTAGTGCCCCCCGGTCGGCTAATGAAAAACTGTTTTTT. Amino acid sequence: CASSAPRSANEKLFF.